The clone carrying this T cell receptor (beta chain) was detected only once. The data originate from a study of Ad26.COV2.S vaccination and SARS-CoV-2 variants. Treatment in this sample: roughly 20 received Ad26.COV2.S at low or high dose, single or two shots; 5 received placebo; per-sample allocation not given. Repertoires come from day 63 after the first vaccine or placebo injection. A Boston adult aged 18-55 years was the donor. The CDR3 length is 16 residues. Trimming removed 4 bases from V and 5 bases from J; junction bases left unmatched: 5. Germline CDR1 is LGHNA and CDR2 is YNFKEQ. TCRdb keeps only in-frame clones here, not all; method: immunoSEQ multiplex PCR. The sample has more than 400,000 clones; roughly 91% are singletons.

The sample here was peripheral blood, taken in a trial of Ad26.COV2.S vaccine versus placebo. The rearrangement uses TRBV4-2 and TRBJ2-2, with 12 nucleotides matching TRBD2. The sequence derives from a person between 18 and 65 years old who received the Ad26.COV2.S COVID-19 vaccine or a placebo. The DNA for the CDR3 is TGTGCCAGCAGCCGGAAAACTAGCGGGGGGACCGGGGAGCTGTTTTTT. Translated: CASSRKTSGGTGELFF.